The T cell receptor beta chain under discussion was sequenced for a study of OX40 agonist ivuxolimab in advanced cancers. The table came from immunoSEQ multiplex PCR; TCRdb's copy has only in-frame clones and leaves some out. The sample consists of fewer than 45,000 clones, about 83% of them appearing once. The V gene's germline CDR1 is SGHKS and CDR2 YYEKEE (reference sequence). The CDR3 length is 14 residues. V shed 1 base and J shed 4 bases, with 8 bases lying between them. V and J are TRBV5-5 and TRBJ1-4; D is ambiguous. The sequencing here drew on CD4+ or CD8+ T cells sorted from blood, taken in a trial of the OX40 agonist ivuxolimab. The clonotype comes from an adult with an advanced solid tumor such as melanoma, head and neck, liver or kidney cancer. CDR3 protein: CASSLRPGNEKLFF. The CDR3 region has the DNA TGTGCCAGCAGCTTGCGGCCGGGTAATGAAAAACTGTTTTTT.